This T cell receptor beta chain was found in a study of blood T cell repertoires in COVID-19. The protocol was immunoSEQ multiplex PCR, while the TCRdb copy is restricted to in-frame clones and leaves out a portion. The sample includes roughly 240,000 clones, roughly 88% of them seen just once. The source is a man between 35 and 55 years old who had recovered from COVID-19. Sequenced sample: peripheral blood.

CDR3: CASSYNPGVGQPQHF. The CDR3 nucleotides read TGTGCCAGCAGTTACAATCCGGGTGTCGGCCAGCCCCAGCATTTT. The V call is TRBV6-2 or TRBV6-3, the J call TRBJ1-5; D ambiguous. CDR3 length: 15 residues. In germline, CDR1 is MNHEY, CDR2 SVGEGT. Trimming took off 2 bases at V and 7 bases at J, with 15 bases between the two ends.